This T cell receptor (beta chain) came from a study of T cells expressing NK-cell markers. Whole-study context: Sorted CD3+CD56+NKG2C+, CD3+CD56+NKG2C- and CD3+CD56-NKG2C+ T-cell subsets were beta-chain profiled. Findings and caveats of the study: In more than 5 donors, dominant CD3+CD56+NKG2C+ clonotypes ranked among the top 10 CD8+ clonotypes.

Notes on this clonotype: Antigen unknown.

Germline V CDR1 and CDR2: SGHRS, YFSETQ. The CDR3 extends over 18 amino acids. Scientists made TCR beta cDNA using 5'RACE template switching with UMIs. TCRdb reprocessed the 5' RACE reads; each CDR3 protein has one entry and no DNA is given. This sample lists some 500,000 distinct CDR3 sequences; its ten largest clones have more than 1.4%. The V and J genes are TRBV5-1 and TRBJ2-3; TCRdb's D call, TRBD2, is unchecked because there is no DNA. The sequencing sample was made of blood T cells: a sorted CD56 or NKG2C T cell subset, CD4+ or CD8+ T cells, or bulk PBMC T cells (not recorded which). The receptor's source is a woman aged 50 to 60 in good health. CDR3: CASSPGLAGGLKTDTQYF.